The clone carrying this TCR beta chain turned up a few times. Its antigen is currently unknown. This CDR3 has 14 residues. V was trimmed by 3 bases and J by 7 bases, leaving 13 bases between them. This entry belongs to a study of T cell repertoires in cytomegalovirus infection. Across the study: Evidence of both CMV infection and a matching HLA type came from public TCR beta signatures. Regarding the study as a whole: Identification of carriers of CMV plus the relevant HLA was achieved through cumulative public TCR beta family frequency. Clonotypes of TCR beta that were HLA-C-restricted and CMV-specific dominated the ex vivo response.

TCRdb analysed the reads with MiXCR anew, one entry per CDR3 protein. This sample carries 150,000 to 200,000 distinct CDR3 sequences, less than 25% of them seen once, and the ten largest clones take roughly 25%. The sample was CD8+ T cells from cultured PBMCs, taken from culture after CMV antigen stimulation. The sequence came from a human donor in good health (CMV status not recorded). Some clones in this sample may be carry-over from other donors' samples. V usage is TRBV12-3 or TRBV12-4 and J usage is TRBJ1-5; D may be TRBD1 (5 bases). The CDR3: CASSLRGSGQPQHF. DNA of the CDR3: TGTGCCAGCAGTTTGAGGGGATCGGGGCAGCCCCAGCATTTT.